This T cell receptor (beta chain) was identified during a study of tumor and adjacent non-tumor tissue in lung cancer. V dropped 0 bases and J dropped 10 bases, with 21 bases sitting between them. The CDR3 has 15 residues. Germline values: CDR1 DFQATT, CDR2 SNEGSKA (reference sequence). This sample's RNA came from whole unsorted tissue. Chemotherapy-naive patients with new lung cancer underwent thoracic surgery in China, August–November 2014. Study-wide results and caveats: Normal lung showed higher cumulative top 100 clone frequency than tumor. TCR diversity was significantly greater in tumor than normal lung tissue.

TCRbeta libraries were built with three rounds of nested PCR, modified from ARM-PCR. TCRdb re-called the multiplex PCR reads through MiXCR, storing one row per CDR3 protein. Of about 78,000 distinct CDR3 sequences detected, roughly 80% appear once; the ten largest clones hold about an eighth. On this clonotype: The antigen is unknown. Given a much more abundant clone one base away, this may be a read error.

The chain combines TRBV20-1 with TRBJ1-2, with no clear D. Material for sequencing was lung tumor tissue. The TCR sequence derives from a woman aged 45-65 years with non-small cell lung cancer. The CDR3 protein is CSARDHGRTDLDYTF. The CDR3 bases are TGCAGTGCTAGAGACCATGGACGGACGGATCTTGACTACACCTTC.